This passage covers 26 T cell receptor beta chains from one sample sequenced in a study of OX40 agonist ivuxolimab in advanced cancers. TCRdb's copy holds only in-frame clones and misses some; the assay was immunoSEQ multiplex PCR. The sample lists approximately 15,000 clones; about three quarters were seen once. Sample: CD4+ or CD8+ T cells sorted from blood, taken in a trial of the OX40 agonist ivuxolimab. These receptors came from an adult with an advanced solid tumor such as melanoma, head and neck, liver or kidney cancer.

This clone came up a few times. The V gene is TRBV5-4, the J gene TRBJ2-1, with TRBD2 matching 7 bases. Germline V gene lookup returns CDR1 SGHNT and CDR2 YYREEE (reference sequence). Germline trimming cut 1 base from V and 5 bases from J; bases unmatched to any gene: 6. The CDR3 has 15 amino acids. For the CDR3, the DNA is TGTGCCAGCAGCTTGTTTGGGGGAGGGGACAATGAGCAGTTCTTC. This translates into CASSLFGGGDNEQFF.

This chain joins TRBV2 and TRBJ2-4; either TRBD1 or TRBD2 may fit D (6 bases each). The CDR3 is 13 amino acids. Germline V gene data show CDR1 as SNHLY and CDR2 as FYNNEI. V was cut by 6 bases and J by 8 bases, with 14 bases left in between. The CDR3 DNA follows: TGTGCCAGCAGGACGGGGGACACGGACATTCAGTACTTC. This sequence encodes CASRTGDTDIQYF.

This chain connects TRBV5-4 to TRBJ2-7; D uncertain. Germline V gene data show CDR1 as SGHNT and CDR2 as YYREEE (reference sequence). V lost 1 base and J lost 3, with 8 bases in between. CDR3 length equals 13 residues. The CDR3 DNA is TGTGCCAGCAGCTTGCCAGGAGACTACGAGCAGTACTTC. The encoded protein is CASSLPGDYEQYF.

The chain links TRBV28 to TRBJ2-1, with D maybe TRBD1 (5 bases). With 0 bases removed from V and 6 bases from J, the gap between germline ends came to 9 bases. This CDR3 region has 14 residues. The germline V gene has CDR1 MDHEN and CDR2 SYDVKM. The CDR3 spells CASSLWQGSNEQFF. The CDR3 coding sequence is TGTGCCAGCAGTTTATGGCAGGGTTCCAATGAGCAGTTCTTC.

V usage is TRBV19 and J usage is TRBJ2-4, with D perhaps TRBD2 (6 bases). CDR3 size: 13 residues. CDR1 and CDR2 (germline): LNHDA, SQIVND (reference sequence). Trimming removed 3 bases from V and 8 bases from J, with 11 bases in between. CDR3 residues: CASSIAGSDIQYF. CDR3 nucleotide sequence: TGTGCCAGTAGTATTGCGGGGTCGGACATTCAGTACTTC.

V gene TRBV2 combines with J gene TRBJ2-1; 13 bases are shared with TRBD2. Germline V gene sequence: CDR1 SNHLY, CDR2 FYNNEI. The CDR3 has 17 amino acids. Trimming cost V 5 bases and J 7 bases; bases outside gene matches: 11. The CDR3 bases are TGTGCCAGCAGTCGGAAACTAGCGGGAGGGCCGGGGAATGAGCAGTTCTTC. Translating gives CASSRKLAGGPGNEQFF.

This chain connects TRBV14 to TRBJ2-1, with TRBD2 identical over 7 bases. This CDR3 has 13 residues. V lost 1 base and J lost 10; bases outside the gene matches: 4. Germline CDR1 SGHDN, CDR2 FVKESK. The CDR3 DNA reads as TGTGCCAGCAGCCAAGGAGCGGGATGGGAGCAGTTCTTC. This encodes CASSQGAGWEQFF.

V is TRBV11-3 and J is TRBJ1-2, with D maybe TRBD1 (5 bases). The CDR3 length is 13 residues. Germline lookup yields CDR1 SGHNT and CDR2 YENEEA. V lost 5 bases, J lost 4 bases, and 11 bases lay in between. The CDR3: CASSADRFYGYTF. CDR3 bases: TGTGCCAGCAGCGCAGACAGATTCTATGGCTACACCTTC. The full variable domain, in which reference TRBV11-3 and TRBJ1-2 provide the parts outside the CDR3, is EAGVVQSPRYKIIEKKQPVAFWCNPISGHNTLYWYLQNLGQGPELLIRYENEEAVDDSQLPKDRFSAERLKGVDSTLKIQPAELGDSAVYLCASSADRFYGYTFGSGTRLTVV.

J is TRBJ1-5 and V is TRBV15, with a weak D call TRBD1 (5 bases). V shed 5 bases and J shed 2 bases, with 13 bases lying between them. CDR1 LNHNV and CDR2 YYDKDF come from the germline V gene (reference sequence). The CDR3 runs 15 residues. CDR3 in amino acids: CATSPNRGGNQPQHF. CDR3 DNA: TGTGCCACCAGCCCAAATCGAGGGGGCAATCAGCCCCAGCATTTT.

V is TRBV11-3 and J is TRBJ2-1, with 11 bases that match TRBD2. Germline CDR1 SGHNT, CDR2 YENEEA. The trim removed 0 bases at V and 6 bases at J, leaving 4 bases unmatched. This CDR3 has 16 residues. This CDR3 reads CASSLDYSGRANEQFF. In nucleotides, the CDR3 is TGTGCCAGCAGCTTAGATTATAGCGGGAGGGCCAATGAGCAGTTCTTC.

The chain employs TRBV27 and TRBJ1-2; D remains ambiguous. Germline CDR1 and CDR2: MNHEY and SMNVEV (reference sequence). V was trimmed by 1 base and J by 0 bases, leaving 6 bases between them. CDR3 length: 14 amino acids. Here the CDR3 DNA reads TGTGCCAGCAGTTTATTTCCATCTAACTATGGCTACACCTTC. This codes for CASSLFPSNYGYTF.

The chain uses TRBV2 and TRBJ2-1, with 11 bases aligning to TRBD2. The V gene end was trimmed by 5 bases and the J gene end by 4 bases; junction bases not matched to a gene: 4. This CDR3 is built from 15 residues. Germline values: CDR1 SNHLY, CDR2 FYNNEI. CDR3 DNA: TGTGCCAGCAGTCCGGGACTAGCGGAATACAATGAGCAGTTCTTC. Amino acids: CASSPGLAEYNEQFF.

This rearrangement joins TRBV7-9 to TRBJ2-1; 11 bases are shared with TRBD2. The V segment lost 4 bases and the J segment 3 bases; nucleotides outside the gene matches: 8. This CDR3 region has 17 residues. The germline V gene has CDR1 SEHNR and CDR2 FQNEAQ (reference sequence). CDR3 sequence reads: CASSSPGLADLYNEQFF. Written as DNA, the CDR3 is TGTGCCAGCAGCTCTCCGGGACTAGCGGACCTCTACAATGAGCAGTTCTTC.

By frequency in the sample, this clone is medium-sized. V gene TRBV30 combines with J gene TRBJ2-1, with D possibly TRBD2 on 6 matching bases. V lost 5 bases, J lost 3 bases, and 14 bases lay in between. Germline V lookup: CDR1 GTSNPN, CDR2 SVGIG (reference sequence). CDR3 length equals 14 residues. CDR3 bases: TGTGCCTGGGGAAAGCGGGTAATCTACAATGAGCAGTTCTTC. Amino acids: CAWGKRVIYNEQFF. Using reference TRBV30 and TRBJ2-1 for the parts outside the CDR3, the full variable domain is SQTIHQWPATLVQPVGSPLSLECTVEGTSNPNLYWYRQAAGRGLQLLFYSVGIGQISSEVPQNLSASRPQDRQFILSSKKLLLSDSGFYLCAWGKRVIYNEQFFGPGTRLTVL.

This chain uses TRBV5-1 with TRBJ2-5; D is undetermined. The DNA end favors TRBJ2-7, so the J call may be wrong. The germline CDR1 and CDR2 sequences are SGHRS and YFSETQ. The CDR3 runs to 12 residues. The CDR3 reads CASSLSTYEQYF. CDR3 nucleotide sequence: TGCGCCAGCAGCTTGTCCACCTACGAGCAGTACTTC.

The chain uses TRBV10-3 and TRBJ2-5; 7 nucleotides agree with TRBD2. V shed 10 bases, J shed 1 base, and the junction held 6 bases outside the gene matches. CDR3 size: 13 residues. Looked up from germline, CDR1 is ENHRY and CDR2 is SYGVKD. This CDR3 is CATKRDLQETQYF. CDR3 coding DNA: TGTGCCACTAAGCGGGACCTCCAAGAGACCCAGTACTTC.

This clone appeared a few times. This rearrangement joins TRBV7-8 to TRBJ2-1; D call uncertain. V lost 4 bases and J 5 bases, leaving 6 bases between the germline ends. Per the germline V gene, CDR1 is SGHVS and CDR2 is FQNEAQ. The CDR3 loop spans 12 amino acids. The CDR3 loop is CASSSKDNEQFF. CDR3 DNA sequence: TGTGCCAGCAGCTCCAAAGACAATGAGCAGTTCTTC.

In DNA, the CDR3 is TGTGCCAGTAGTATAGCCTTCGCAGGGTCCGGGGCCAACGTCCTGACTTTC. This sequence encodes CASSIAFAGSGANVLTF. V is TRBV19 and J is TRBJ2-6; tentatively, D is TRBD1 (5 bases). The CDR3 is made up of 17 amino acids. Trimming pared 1 base from V and 4 bases from J, leaving 14 bases between. CDR1 and CDR2 from the germline V gene are LNHDA and SQIVND (reference sequence).

This sequence joins TRBV5-1 and TRBJ2-2; TRBD2 is a possible D gene (6 bases). The CDR3 length is 15 residues. Germline V gene sequence: CDR1 SGHRS, CDR2 YFSETQ. The germline V and J ends were trimmed by 5 bases and 4 bases, with 15 bases remaining between them. CDR3 nucleotides: TGCGCCAGCAGATTTGGGGGAGGACTCACCGGGGAGCTGTTTTTT. As protein: CASRFGGGLTGELFF.

The V and J genes are TRBV29-1 and TRBJ2-7; D is ambiguous. Between the trimmed V and J ends, which lost 1 base and 3 bases, there was a span of 13 bases. Germline CDR1 reads SQVTM; CDR2 reads ANQGSEA. The CDR3 totals 14 residues. The CDR3 nucleotides are TGCAGCGTTGAAGTCCCAGGCAGGTACTACGAGCAGTACTTC. Its protein is CSVEVPGRYYEQYF.

The rearrangement links TRBV27 to TRBJ2-3; no firm D call. The CDR3 has 16 residues. Germline loops: CDR1 MNHEY, CDR2 SMNVEV (reference sequence). Trimming removed 8 bases from V and 2 bases from J, with 20 bases in between. The DNA of the CDR3 is TGTGCCAGCTCCCTCTCGCCATTTCGTAACACAGATACGCAGTATTTT. It codes for CASSLSPFRNTDTQYF.

This chain joins TRBV30 and TRBJ2-7; 8 positions agree with TRBD2. The V and J ends lost 0 bases and 3 bases, in that order; junction bases with no gene match: 4. Germline V gene lookup returns CDR1 GTSNPN and CDR2 SVGIG (reference sequence). There are 14 residues in the CDR3. CDR3 coding DNA: TGTGCCTGGAGTGTCCCCGGGAGGGACTACGAGCAGTACTTC. Translation gives CAWSVPGRDYEQYF.

CDR3 in amino acids: CATSRDMSVWGEQFF. Here the CDR3 DNA reads TGTGCCACCAGCAGAGATATGAGCGTCTGGGGTGAGCAGTTCTTC. V is TRBV15 and J is TRBJ2-1; D is undetermined. Between the trimmed V and J ends, which lost 0 bases and 9 bases, there was a span of 15 bases. The CDR3 contains 15 residues. Germline-derived CDR1 and CDR2 are LNHNV and YYDKDF (reference sequence).

This chain connects TRBV29-1 to TRBJ1-2; D not resolved. The V end lost 6 bases, the J end lost 1 base, and 9 bases lay between the germline ends. CDR1 is SQVTM and CDR2 is ANQGSEA in the germline V gene. The CDR3 has 12 amino acids. The CDR3 bases are TGCAGCGTCCAAGACGGTAACTATGGCTACACCTTC. Its translation: CSVQDGNYGYTF.

The gene calls are TRBV11-2 and TRBJ2-1; the D is unclear. Germline CDR1 reads SGHAT; CDR2 reads FQNNGV. The CDR3 covers 15 residues. Trimming removed 5 bases at V and 6 bases at J, with 17 bases between. CDR3 region: CASSPRTPLSNEQFF. Here the CDR3 DNA reads TGTGCCAGCAGCCCCCGGACCCCCCTCTCCAATGAGCAGTTCTTC.

The chain carries TRBV2 and TRBJ1-6, with D possibly being TRBD1 (5 bases). The CDR3 sequence is 17 residues long. The V gene's germline CDR1 is SNHLY and CDR2 FYNNEI. V lost 1 base to trimming and J lost 7 bases, with 17 bases between them. As DNA, the CDR3 is TGTGCCAGCAGTGAAGAGTGGCAGGGACTATTGAATTCACCCCTCCACTTT. It is translated as CASSEEWQGLLNSPLHF.